The 22 T cell receptor beta chains below all came from one sample that was sequenced in a study of cytomegalovirus exposure and HLA in healthy donors. Amplification used 60 Vbeta primers and 13 Jbeta primers. Data came from immunoSEQ multiplex PCR; TCRdb stores just in-frame clones and leaves some out. The sample holds 120,000 to 150,000 clones, approximately 80% seen once. Sequencing used PBMCs. Receptors were obtained from a male donor in good health and CMV-seronegative.

This sequence joins TRBV6-1 and TRBJ2-7; TRBD2 matches at 14 bases. CDR1 is MNHNS, CDR2 SASEGT, per germline. Trimming at V came to 4 bases and at J to 3 bases, leaving 8 bases not matched to a gene. The CDR3 is made up of 17 amino acids. The CDR3 nucleotides are TGTGCCAGCAGTGGGGGACTAGCGGGGGTCCTCTTCTACGAGCAGTACTTC. Translation gives CASSGGLAGVLFYEQYF.

Written as DNA, the CDR3 is TGTGCCAGCACCCCCACAGGACAAAGCCTTAATGGCTACACCTTC. As protein: CASTPTGQSLNGYTF. The gene calls are TRBV2 and TRBJ1-2, with TRBD1 as a possible D gene (5 bases). Deletions cut 7 bases from V and 6 bases from J, with 21 bases between. Germline loops: CDR1 SNHLY, CDR2 FYNNEI. CDR3 length: 15 residues.

This clone appeared a few times. The rearrangement joins TRBV7-2 to TRBJ2-5; TRBD2 agrees at 10 bases. Germline V gives CDR1 SGHTA, CDR2 FQGNSA. This CDR3 is 16 amino acids long. Losses at the gene ends were 4 bases for V and 4 bases for J; bases not matched to a gene: 9. CDR3 region: CASSSQTSGVRETQYF. As DNA, the CDR3 is TGTGCCAGCAGCTCACAAACTAGCGGGGTGAGAGAGACCCAGTACTTC.

The V and J genes are TRBV7-2 and TRBJ1-5; 10 nucleotides line up with TRBD1. V lost 3 bases and J lost 6; bases outside the gene matches: 5. Germline values: CDR1 SGHTA, CDR2 FQGNSA. The CDR3 contains 15 residues. The CDR3 DNA reads TGTGCCAGCAGCTTGACAGGGGGCGCGATTCAGCCCCAGCATTTT. This encodes CASSLTGGAIQPQHF. Based on the CDR3 plus reference TRBV7-2 and TRBJ1-5, the full variable domain is GAGVSQSPSNKVTEKGKDVELRCDPISGHTALYWYRQSLGQGLEFLIYFQGNSAPDKSGLPSDRFSAERTGGSVSTLTIQRTQQEDSAVYLCASSLTGGAIQPQHFGDGTRLSIL.

The chain employs TRBV5-1 and TRBJ2-5; 8 bases agree with TRBD1. This CDR3 has 11 amino acids. The V segment lost 4 bases and the J segment 13 bases; nucleotides outside the gene matches: 6. Germline CDR1 and CDR2: SGHRS and YFSETQ. CDR3 in DNA: TGCGCCAGCAGCGAGGACAGGGTTTGGTACTTC. Its translation: CASSEDRVWYF.

The chain carries TRBV7-7 and TRBJ2-5, with D perhaps matching TRBD1 (6 bases). The CDR3 has 16 residues. CDR1 is SSHAT, CDR2 FNYEAQ, per germline (reference sequence). Trimming pared 5 bases from V and 5 bases from J, leaving 21 bases between. The CDR3 bases are TGTGCCAGCAGCCTCCAACCTACAGGGCTCGGTGAGACCCAGTACTTC. Its translation: CASSLQPTGLGETQYF.

This chain connects TRBV15 to TRBJ2-5, with TRBD2 matching over 7 bases. The CDR3 runs to 14 residues. The V gene's germline CDR1 is LNHNV and CDR2 YYDKDF (reference sequence). J lost 1 base, V lost 3 bases, and 2 bases had no gene match. CDR3 protein: CATSRGGVQETQYF. For the CDR3, the DNA is TGTGCCACCAGCAGGGGGGGGGTCCAAGAGACCCAGTACTTC.

The rearrangement uses TRBV5-1 and TRBJ1-1; tentatively, D is TRBD1 (6 bases). CDR1 and CDR2 from the germline V gene are SGHRS and YFSETQ. Trimming removed 0 bases from V and 1 base from J, with 10 bases in between. The length of the CDR3 is 15 residues. This CDR3 is CASSLGDTENTEAFF. CDR3 nucleotide sequence: TGCGCCAGCAGCTTGGGGGACACAGAGAACACTGAAGCTTTCTTT.

This clone was counted a few times. The chain joins TRBV5-1 to TRBJ2-1; D ambiguous. The ends were cut back, 4 bases at V and 10 bases at J, with 15 bases in the middle. Germline V gene sequence: CDR1 SGHRS, CDR2 YFSETQ. This CDR3 has 13 residues. The DNA of the CDR3 is TGCGCCAGCAGCCTTCCTTCCGCTGGCGAGCAGTTCTTC. Residues: CASSLPSAGEQFF.

The chain employs TRBV5-1 and TRBJ2-1; tentatively, D is TRBD1 (5 bases). The CDR3 covers 15 residues. V lost 3 bases and J lost 0, with 10 bases in between. Germline V gene lookup returns CDR1 SGHRS and CDR2 YFSETQ. The CDR3, as DNA: TGCGCCAGCAGCTCTAGACAGAGCTCCTACAATGAGCAGTTCTTC. This encodes CASSSRQSSYNEQFF.

V is TRBV10-2 and J is TRBJ2-2; 8 bases match TRBD2. The germline CDR1 and CDR2 sequences are WSHSY and SAAADI. This CDR3 region has 13 residues. The trim removed 7 bases at V and 6 bases at J, leaving 4 bases unmatched. As DNA, the CDR3 is TGCGCCAGCAATTTCGGGGGGGCCGGGGAGCTGTTTTTT. Translation: CASNFGGAGELFF.

The chain joins TRBV4-1 to TRBJ2-7; D may be TRBD1 (5 bases). The CDR3 is 14 residues long. Trimming shortened V by 4 bases and J by 1 base, and 11 bases separated the two germline ends. Germline CDR1 MGHRA, CDR2 YSYEKL. The CDR3 loop reads CASSPGPGSYEQYF. CDR3 DNA: TGCGCCAGCAGCCCCGGGCCAGGGTCCTACGAGCAGTACTTC.

V gene TRBV21-1 combines with J gene TRBJ2-7; the DNA was not used to check the table's D call, TRBD2. TRBV21-1 constitutes a pseudogene. The CDR3 runs to 15 residues. This CDR3 reads CASSKKRTEGSEQYF. CDR3 nucleotides: TGTGCCAGCAGCAAAAAGAGGACGGAGGGGAGCGAGCAGTACTTC.

Comment on this clone: Sequence at one end of the junction differs from germline and may be a read error. This CDR3 reads CASRLSGQEETQYF. The CDR3 DNA sequence: TGCGCCAGCCGCTTATCGGGACAGGAAGAGACCCAGTACTTC. The V and J genes are TRBV5-1 and TRBJ2-5, with 8 positions matching TRBD1. The CDR3 has 14 residues. CDR1 is SGHRS, CDR2 YFSETQ, per germline. The variable domain in full, completed from reference TRBV5-1 and TRBJ2-5, reads KAGVTQTPRYLIKTRGQQVTLSCSPISGHRSVSWYQQTPGQGLQFLFEYFSETQRNKGNFPGRFSGRQFSNSRSEMNVSTLELGDSALYLCASRLSGQEETQYFGPGTRLLVL.

V is TRBV4-3 and J is TRBJ1-2; D unclear. Trimming pared 1 base from V and 8 bases from J, leaving 14 bases between. This CDR3 spans 14 amino acids. Germline V gene sequence: CDR1 LGHNA, CDR2 YSLEER. CDR3 nucleotide sequence: TGCGCCAGCAGCCAAGGAAGGTCGGGGTACGGCTACACCTTC. Protein: CASSQGRSGYGYTF.

J is TRBJ2-7 and V is TRBV4-2; TRBD2 agrees at 8 bases. The V gene end was trimmed by 4 bases and the J gene end by 6 bases; junction bases not matched to a gene: 5. The CDR3 contains 13 residues. From germline, CDR1 is LGHNA and CDR2 YNFKEQ. Here the CDR3 DNA reads TGTGCCAGCAGCCGGGGACTAGAAAGCGAGCAGTACTTC. Protein product: CASSRGLESEQYF.

V gene TRBV4-2 combines with J gene TRBJ2-1; TRBD1 agrees at 8 bases. Germline V gene data show CDR1 as LGHNA and CDR2 as YNFKEQ. After removal of 3 bases from V and 4 bases from J, the junction contained 5 bases not matched to a gene. The CDR3 totals 15 residues. The CDR3 bases are TGTGCCAGCAGCCAGGGGACAGGTATATACAATGAGCAGTTCTTC. It encodes CASSQGTGIYNEQFF.

This rearrangement joins TRBV6-5 to TRBJ1-1, with TRBD1 as a possible D gene (5 bases). This CDR3 has 11 residues. Trimming cost V 2 bases and J 10 bases, with 8 bases left between them. In germline, CDR1 is MNHEY, CDR2 SVGAGI. The CDR3, as DNA: TGTGCCAGCAGTTACGGCCAGGGAGCTTTCTTT. It translates to CASSYGQGAFF.

The chain uses TRBV6-9 and TRBJ1-1; tentative D call: TRBD1 (6 bases). The CDR3 loop spans 17 amino acids. V was pared by 6 bases and J by 1 base, with 21 bases between. CDR1 and CDR2 from the germline V gene are MNHGY and SVAAGI. CDR3 sequence (DNA): TGTGCCAGCAGCTTTTGCCCCTTCAGGGGTGGGAACACTGAAGCTTTCTTT. Translation: CASSFCPFRGGNTEAFF.

The chain carries TRBV6-1 and TRBJ2-3; tentatively, D is TRBD2 (6 bases). Per the germline V gene, CDR1 is MNHNS and CDR2 is SASEGT. CDR3 length: 12 residues. Trimming cost V 8 bases and J 6 bases, with 12 bases left between them. The DNA of the CDR3 is TGTGCCAGCGGGTTCGCGGGGGATACGCAGTATTTT. This translates into CASGFAGDTQYF.

The chain joins TRBV15 to TRBJ2-7, with a possible D match to TRBD1 (6 bases). Trimming took off 6 bases at V and 2 bases at J, with 14 bases between the two ends. This CDR3 is built from 14 residues. Per germline, CDR1 LNHNV and CDR2 YYDKDF (reference sequence). The CDR3 protein is CATSTQQGPYEQYF. The CDR3 coding sequence is TGTGCCACCAGTACCCAACAGGGTCCCTACGAGCAGTACTTC.

V gene TRBV6-5 combines with J gene TRBJ1-6; 8 bases map to TRBD1. This CDR3 is built from 15 residues. V lost 4 bases and J lost 3; bases outside the gene matches: 2. Germline CDR1 MNHEY, CDR2 SVGAGI. The CDR3 nucleotides read TGTGCCAGCAGTTCGGGACAGGTCTATAATTCACCCCTCCACTTT. This sequence encodes CASSSGQVYNSPLHF.